These 25 T cell receptor beta chains were all obtained from the same sample, sequenced in a study of long-term antiretroviral therapy in people with HIV. A v3.0 immunoSEQ assay was performed at survey level. TCRdb's copy holds only in-frame clones and misses some; the assay was immunoSEQ multiplex PCR. The sample consists of tens of thousands of clones, approximately 83% of them appearing once. The sequencing here drew on unsorted PBMCs, taken around 4.3 years after starting antiretroviral therapy. The receptors originated from a man aged 25-40 years with HIV.

The chain employs TRBV9 and TRBJ2-4; D possibly matches TRBD1 or TRBD2 (5 bases each). Germline assignment: CDR1 SGDLS and CDR2 YYNGEE. The CDR3 runs to 16 residues. The V end lost 0 bases, the J end lost 0 bases, and 10 bases lay between the germline ends. In DNA, the CDR3 is TGTGCCAGCAGCGTAGGGGGGTCTGTAGCCAAAAACATTCAGTACTTC. This gives the protein CASSVGGSVAKNIQYF.

This clone was detected only once. The chain carries TRBV28 and TRBJ2-7; D is uncertain. With 1 base removed from V and 7 bases from J, the gap between germline ends came to 5 bases. There are 11 residues in the CDR3. CDR1 and CDR2 (germline): MDHEN, SYDVKM. CDR3 bases: TGTGCCAGCAGTTTATCGTGGGAGCAGTACTTC. Its protein product is CASSLSWEQYF.

This clone showed up just a few times. The rearrangement joins TRBV5-4 to TRBJ2-1, with TRBD1 matching over 7 bases. The CDR3 extends over 15 amino acids. Germline CDR1 is SGHNT and CDR2 is YYREEE (reference sequence). The trim removed 0 bases at V and 3 bases at J, leaving 3 bases unmatched. CDR3 loop: CASSLDRGNYNEQFF. The CDR3 nucleotides read TGTGCCAGCAGCTTGGACAGGGGTAACTACAATGAGCAGTTCTTC.

The rearrangement uses TRBV4-1 and TRBJ2-7; TRBD2 matches 10 bases. Germline V gene sequence: CDR1 MGHRA, CDR2 YSYEKL. Trimming cost V 0 bases and J 7 bases; bases outside gene matches: 9. The CDR3 is 16 residues long. Written as DNA, the CDR3 is TGCGCCAGCAGCCAAGAGGGAGCGGGAGGGGCTCGGGAGCAGTACTTC. Translating gives CASSQEGAGGAREQYF.

This clone was seen only a few times. The chain couples TRBV9 to TRBJ2-7; the D gene is possibly TRBD2 (6 bases). Germline-derived CDR1 and CDR2 are SGDLS and YYNGEE. This CDR3 is built from 14 residues. V lost 3 bases and J lost 0, with 10 bases in between. CDR3 amino acids: CASSGPGSSYEQYF. The CDR3 DNA reads as TGTGCCAGCAGCGGGCCCGGGAGCTCCTACGAGCAGTACTTC.

The chain joins TRBV28 to TRBJ2-3, with D perhaps being TRBD1 or TRBD2 (5 bases each). The CDR3 length is 15 residues. Trimming shortened V by 5 bases and J by 0 bases, and 12 bases separated the two germline ends. Per the germline V gene, CDR1 is MDHEN and CDR2 is SYDVKM. CDR3 bases: TGTGCCAGCAGTGTACTTGGGACCAGCACAGATACGCAGTATTTT. It codes for CASSVLGTSTDTQYF.

This clone was observed once. CDR3 nucleotide sequence: TGTGCCAGCAGCTTTTTTACTGGGGCGGGAAACACCATATATTTT. Its translation is CASSFFTGAGNTIYF. The chain is built from TRBV5-5 and TRBJ1-3; D may be TRBD1 (5 bases). V dropped 2 bases and J dropped 4 bases, with 13 bases sitting between them. Germline values: CDR1 SGHKS, CDR2 YYEKEE (reference sequence). CDR3 size: 15 residues. The full variable domain, with the rest looked up from reference TRBV5-5 and TRBJ1-3, is DAGVTQSPTHLIKTRGQQVTLRCSPISGHKSVSWYQQVLGQGPQFIFQYYEKEERGRGNFPDRFSARQFPNYSSELNVNALLLGDSALYLCASSFFTGAGNTIYFGEGSWLTVV.

The chain links TRBV6-1 to TRBJ1-3; weak D call: TRBD1 (5 bases). CDR3 length equals 17 residues. The germline V and J ends were trimmed by 1 base and 3 bases, with 16 bases remaining between them. Germline-derived CDR1 and CDR2 are MNHNS and SASEGT. For the CDR3, the DNA is TGTGCCAGCAGTGAAGATGCGGGACTGGGTTTTGGAAACACCATATATTTT. Protein product: CASSEDAGLGFGNTIYF.

The V gene is TRBV7-9, the J gene TRBJ2-1, with 11 nucleotides matching TRBD2. The germline gives CDR1 SEHNR, CDR2 FQNEAQ (reference sequence). Trimming took 5 bases from V and 4 from J; bases not matched to a gene: 7. The CDR3 contains 16 residues. Written as DNA, the CDR3 is TGTGCCAGCAGCGGGAGGGGGACTAGCGGATACAATGAGCAGTTCTTC. It codes for CASSGRGTSGYNEQFF.

As for this clone: This sample also contains other DNA sequences that code for the same CDR3. This rearrangement joins TRBV5-4 to TRBJ2-5; possibly TRBD1 for D (6 bases). CDR1 and CDR2 from the germline V gene are SGHNT and YYREEE (reference sequence). This CDR3 has 15 residues. Trimming stripped 1 base from V and 5 bases from J, with 15 bases between. CDR3 DNA: TGTGCCAGCAGCTTGACTCAGGGGCGGCAGGAGACCCAGTACTTC. Protein product: CASSLTQGRQETQYF.

The chain joins TRBV20-1 to TRBJ2-1; D gene uncertain. Germline lookup yields CDR1 DFQATT and CDR2 SNEGSKA (reference sequence). V lost 0 bases, J lost 9 bases, and 6 bases lay in between. The CDR3 is 11 residues long. The CDR3 spells CSARDQTEQFF. The CDR3 DNA follows: TGCAGTGCTAGAGATCAAACTGAGCAGTTCTTC.

The rearrangement joins TRBV4-1 to TRBJ2-7; 8 nucleotides align to TRBD1. The V and J ends lost 0 bases and 3 bases, in that order; junction bases with no gene match: 7. Germline CDR1 MGHRA, CDR2 YSYEKL. This CDR3 contains 16 residues. CDR3 in DNA: TGCGCCAGCAGCCAAGATCAGGACAGGGAGGACTACGAGCAGTACTTC. Protein product: CASSQDQDREDYEQYF.

The chain is built from TRBV7-9 and TRBJ2-3, with D tentatively TRBD1 (6 bases). The CDR3 length is 14 residues. Per the germline V gene, CDR1 is SEHNR and CDR2 is FQNEAQ (reference sequence). The V and J ends lost 5 bases and 1 base respectively, with 10 bases between them. The CDR3 reads CASSTGQRTDTQYF. The CDR3 DNA sequence: TGTGCCAGCAGCACAGGACAGCGCACAGATACGCAGTATTTT. Complete variable domain (other parts from reference TRBV7-9 and TRBJ2-3): DTGVSQNPRHKITKRGQNVTFRCDPISEHNRLYWYRQTLGQGPEFLTYFQNEAQLEKSRLLSDRFSAERPKGSFSTLEIQRTEQGDSAMYLCASSTGQRTDTQYFGPGTRLTVL.

The chain carries TRBV5-6 and TRBJ1-5; a weak D match, TRBD1 (5 bases). This CDR3 comprises 17 residues. CDR1 SGHDT and CDR2 YYEEEE come from the germline V gene. V was cut by 2 bases and J by 2 bases, with 17 bases left in between. CDR3 coding DNA: TGTGCCAGCAGCTTCGGGAGTGGGACTCATCGCAATCAGCCCCAGCATTTT. It is translated as CASSFGSGTHRNQPQHF.

The chain employs TRBV5-1 and TRBJ1-1; unclear D gene. Trimming shortened V by 2 bases and J by 2 bases, and 10 bases separated the two germline ends. The CDR3 has 14 amino acids. CDR1 is SGHRS and CDR2 is YFSETQ in the germline V gene. The DNA of the CDR3 is TGCGCCAGCAGCTTCGACGGGCTCAACACTGAAGCTTTCTTT. Residues: CASSFDGLNTEAFF.

The chain recombines TRBV12-5 with TRBJ2-3; D ambiguous. The CDR3 consists of 13 residues. V gave up 3 bases and J gave up 6 bases, with 10 bases separating them. Germline V lookup: CDR1 LGHNT, CDR2 FRNRAP. The CDR3 loop is CASGLRVRDTQYF. The DNA for the CDR3 is TGTGCTAGTGGTTTACGGGTGCGGGATACGCAGTATTTT. Variable domain in full (rest from reference TRBV12-5 and TRBJ2-3): DARVTQTPRHKVTEMGQEVTMRCQPILGHNTVFWYRQTMMQGLELLAYFRNRAPLDDSGMPKDRFSAEMPDATLATLKIQPSEPRDSAVYFCASGLRVRDTQYFGPGTRLTVL.

The chain carries TRBV30 and TRBJ1-4; 7 nucleotides agree with TRBD1. CDR1 is GTSNPN and CDR2 is SVGIG in the germline V gene (reference sequence). The CDR3 extends over 16 amino acids. V lost 0 bases, J lost 7 bases, and 11 bases stayed unmatched. CDR3: CAWSVAGPSGGEKLFF. CDR3 DNA: TGTGCCTGGAGTGTGGCGGGGCCGTCAGGGGGTGAAAAACTGTTTTTT.

The gene calls are TRBV7-3 and TRBJ2-3; 10 nucleotides align to TRBD1. V lost 5 bases to trimming and J lost 5 bases; unmatched junction nucleotides: 4. Germline CDR1 SGHTA, CDR2 FQGTGA. The CDR3 length is 14 residues. CDR3 bases: TGTGCCAGCAGCGAGGACAGGGGGGGAGATACGCAGTATTTT. This encodes CASSEDRGGDTQYF.

The chain uses TRBV5-6 and TRBJ1-2; tentative D call: TRBD1 (6 bases). The V end lost 3 bases, the J end lost 8 bases, and 14 bases lay between the germline ends. This CDR3 comprises 13 residues. Germline V gene lookup returns CDR1 SGHDT and CDR2 YYEEEE. The CDR3 DNA reads as TGTGCCAGCAGCTCCGGGACATCAAGCGGCTACACCTTC. Protein: CASSSGTSSGYTF.

This chain uses TRBV29-1 with TRBJ2-3, with 7 bases that match TRBD2. The CDR3 has 11 residues. V was clipped by 2 bases and J by 9 bases; unmatched bases: 2. The germline CDR1 and CDR2 sequences are SQVTM and ANQGSEA. CDR3 DNA: TGCAGCGTTGAAACGGGGGGAACGCAGTATTTT. It yields the protein CSVETGGTQYF.

This clone was detected a few times. The rearrangement links TRBV6-5 to TRBJ1-2, with a weak D call TRBD1 (6 bases). Germline lookup yields CDR1 MNHEY and CDR2 SVGAGI. The CDR3 totals 14 residues. Trimming took 4 bases from V and 8 from J, leaving 17 bases between them. CDR3: CASSSSNRAWGYTF. CDR3 nucleotide sequence: TGTGCCAGCAGTTCGTCAAACAGGGCCTGGGGCTACACCTTC.

The V and J genes are TRBV7-8 and TRBJ2-7, with D perhaps assigned TRBD1 or TRBD2 (5 bases each). The V end was cut by 1 base, the J end by 6 bases, with 19 bases between. This CDR3 has 16 amino acids. In germline, CDR1 is SGHVS, CDR2 FQNEAQ. The CDR3 bases are TGTGCCAGCAGCTTAGTATGGGGTAAAGGGACGGGCGAGCAGTACTTC. As protein: CASSLVWGKGTGEQYF.

The V call is TRBV27, the J call TRBJ1-1; D perhaps matches TRBD1 (5 bases). This CDR3 has 15 residues. Trimming shortened V by 7 bases and J by 7 bases, and 22 bases separated the two germline ends. The V gene's germline CDR1 is MNHEY and CDR2 SMNVEV (reference sequence). The CDR3 reads CASNRHAGTEREAFF. The CDR3 DNA reads as TGTGCCAGCAATAGGCACGCAGGGACGGAACGTGAAGCTTTCTTT.

This clone was detected a few times. The chain employs TRBV2 and TRBJ2-1; 8 bases align to TRBD1. The CDR3 contains 13 residues. The V segment lost 8 bases and the J segment 6 bases; nucleotides outside the gene matches: 6. Per the germline V gene, CDR1 is SNHLY and CDR2 is FYNNEI. The CDR3 here is CASLTGAVNEQFF. The CDR3 coding sequence is TGTGCCAGCCTGACAGGGGCGGTCAATGAGCAGTTCTTC.

This chain connects TRBV30 to TRBJ1-1, with D unclear. V lost 0 bases and J lost 3, with 5 bases in between. The CDR3 is made up of 12 amino acids. Germline values: CDR1 GTSNPN, CDR2 SVGIG (reference sequence). This CDR3 is CAWSVKDTEAFF. The CDR3, as DNA: TGTGCCTGGAGTGTAAAGGACACTGAAGCTTTCTTT.